The next 18 T cell receptor beta chains were all read from a single sample in a study of T cells in Graves' hyperthyroidism and ophthalmopathy (dated by TCRdb to about 2019). The library was built by means of multiplex PCR. This sample was sequenced with an Illumina HiSeq 2000. The TCR beta CDR3 regions were amplified from the RNA transcripts. The first round of RT-PCR for the TCR CDR3 was performed with the HTBI primer set and the Qiagen OneStep RT-PCR kit. TCRdb took the public reads, trimmed them with fastp at Q25, ran MiXCR for clone calling and kept in-frame beta chains. Rows merge per CDR3 protein into single entries with the most common DNA and genes. In this sample the table shows hundreds of thousands of distinct CDR3 sequences, approximately 15% of which occur a single time. The ten largest clonotypes hold roughly 10% of the sample. The sequenced sample consisted of blood. Every receptor here comes from a woman between 18 and 30 years old with Graves' hyperthyroidism.

Only a few counts were recorded for this clonotype. The V gene is TRBV7-9, the J gene TRBJ1-5; TRBD1 agrees at 7 bases. Per the germline V gene, CDR1 is SEHNR and CDR2 is FQNEAQ (reference sequence). Trimming took 2 bases from V and 0 from J; bases not matched to a gene: 10. The CDR3 is 18 amino acids. As DNA, the CDR3 is TGTGCCAGCAGCTTAAGTACAGGGGAAGAGTATAGCAATCAGCCCCAGCATTTT. This gives the protein CASSLSTGEEYSNQPQHF.

The gene calls are TRBV4-1 and TRBJ2-3; D is perhaps TRBD1 or TRBD2 (5 bases each). The CDR3 covers 17 residues. Trimming took 4 bases from V and 0 from J, leaving 17 bases between them. Germline values: CDR1 MGHRA, CDR2 YSYEKL. CDR3 sequence reads: CASSLTGTQTSTDTQYF. CDR3 nucleotide sequence: TGCGCCAGCAGCCTTACCGGGACCCAGACTAGCACAGATACGCAGTATTTT.

This clonotype occurred many times. The V gene is TRBV28, the J gene TRBJ2-1; the D gene is possibly TRBD1 (5 bases). The CDR3 length is 13 residues. Germline CDR1 MDHEN, CDR2 SYDVKM. V was clipped by 5 bases and J by 4 bases, with 9 bases between them. The CDR3 bases are TGTGCCAGCAGTGAAGGGGCTTACAATGAGCAGTTCTTC. Translation gives CASSEGAYNEQFF.

In this sample, this clonotype turned up many times. The chain has TRBV2 and TRBJ2-7; D may be TRBD2 (5 bases). The CDR3 totals 15 residues. Trimming removed 6 bases at V and 2 bases at J, with 17 bases between. CDR1 is SNHLY, CDR2 FYNNEI, per germline. In DNA form, the CDR3 reads TGTGCCAGCAGCCAAGTGGAAAGCGGCGCCTACGAGCAGTACTTC. Translating gives CASSQVESGAYEQYF. The whole variable domain, filled in from reference TRBV2 and TRBJ2-7, reads EPEVTQTPSHQVTQMGQEVILRCVPISNHLYFYWYRQILGQKVEFLVSFYNNEISEKSEIFDDQFSVERPDGSNFTLKIRSTKLEDSAMYFCASSQVESGAYEQYFGPGTRLTVT.

This clonotype was detected ten times or more. The gene calls are TRBV27 and TRBJ2-7; 10 bases line up with TRBD1. The CDR3 length is 16 residues. Trimming cost V 8 bases and J 0 bases; bases outside gene matches: 10. Germline assignment: CDR1 MNHEY and CDR2 SMNVEV (reference sequence). Here the CDR3 DNA reads TGTGCCAGCGGACCGGGACAGGGGTTGAGCTCCTACGAGCAGTACTTC. Amino acid sequence: CASGPGQGLSSYEQYF.

This clonotype was recorded many times. J is TRBJ2-1 and V is TRBV7-3, with no clear D. Trimming cost V 3 bases and J 7 bases, with 10 bases left between them. Looked up from germline, CDR1 is SGHTA and CDR2 is FQGTGA. The CDR3 has 13 amino acids. The CDR3 region has the DNA TGTGCCAGCAGCTTTAATGCTATGAATGAGCAGTTCTTC. Translating gives CASSFNAMNEQFF.

This clonotype was observed at least ten times. This chain uses TRBV28 with TRBJ2-7, with TRBD2 matching over 13 bases. After removal of 6 bases from V and 3 bases from J, the junction contained 2 bases not matched to a gene. CDR1 and CDR2 (germline): MDHEN, SYDVKM. CDR3 length: 14 amino acids. The CDR3 loop reads CASRLAGGFYEQYF. The CDR3 region has the DNA TGTGCCAGCAGACTAGCGGGAGGGTTCTACGAGCAGTACTTC.

This clonotype was picked up a small number of times. The chain joins TRBV6-1 to TRBJ1-1; D may be TRBD1 (6 bases). The germline CDR1 and CDR2 sequences are MNHNS and SASEGT. This CDR3 is 18 amino acids long. V lost 7 bases to trimming and J lost 1 base, with 25 bases between them. Here the CDR3 reads CASNNQGQLSRKNTEAFF. In nucleotides, the CDR3 is TGTGCCAGCAATAATCAGGGACAACTCTCCCGGAAGAACACTGAAGCTTTCTTT.

This clonotype was observed a few times. This chain connects TRBV6-5 to TRBJ2-1; perhaps TRBD2 as D (5 bases). This CDR3 spans 18 amino acids. The V end lost 2 bases, the J end lost 6 bases, and 23 bases lay between the germline ends. In germline, CDR1 is MNHEY, CDR2 SVGAGI. The CDR3 region has the DNA TGTGCCAGCAGTTACGGTCCAGTCGGCGGGCCCTCGGGCAATGAGCAGTTCTTC. Amino acids: CASSYGPVGGPSGNEQFF.

This clonotype was seen a handful of times. V gene TRBV30 combines with J gene TRBJ1-5; D is possibly TRBD1 (6 bases). Germline V gives CDR1 GTSNPN, CDR2 SVGIG (reference sequence). The length of the CDR3 is 13 residues. The V and J ends lost 2 bases and 6 bases respectively, with 11 bases between them. The CDR3 region has the DNA TGTGCCTGGAGTACAGGGTTGATTCAGCCCCAGCATTTT. It yields the protein CAWSTGLIQPQHF.

The table lists this clonotype with a few counts. V gene TRBV7-2 combines with J gene TRBJ2-7; the D gene is possibly TRBD1 (6 bases). V was trimmed by 3 bases and J by 0 bases, leaving 12 bases between them. The CDR3 is 15 amino acids. Per germline, CDR1 SGHTA and CDR2 FQGNSA. CDR3 nucleotides: TGTGCCAGCAGCTTGATAAGCAGGGGCTCCTACGAGCAGTACTTC. Translated, it gives CASSLISRGSYEQYF.

As to this clonotype: Being one base from a much bigger clone, this may be a read error. The CDR3 does not close with the conserved phenylalanine or tryptophan, likely indicating a read error. V is TRBV4-2 and J is TRBJ2-3, with D tentatively TRBD1 or TRBD2 (5 bases each). Germline-derived CDR1 and CDR2 are LGHNA and YNFKEQ. The CDR3 is 16 amino acids. V dropped 0 bases and J dropped 0 bases, with 10 bases sitting between them. CDR3 in amino acids: CASSQEGGGSTDTQYL. DNA of the CDR3: TGTGCCAGCAGCCAAGAAGGTGGGGGAAGCACAGATACGCAGTATCTT.

This clonotype turned up a few times. The junction and the germline gene differ at one end; a read error may be behind it. J is TRBJ1-4 and V is TRBV4-1; D remains ambiguous. The CDR3 contains 14 residues. Germline CDR1 is MGHRA and CDR2 is YSYEKL. The CDR3 region is CASSQVGLREKLYF. The CDR3 nucleotides read TGCGCCAGCAGCCAAGTGGGTTTGAGGGAAAAACTGTATTTT.

This clonotype was counted a few times. This sequence joins TRBV19 and TRBJ2-7; a possible D gene is TRBD1 (6 bases). This CDR3 region has 13 residues. V was trimmed by 3 bases and J by 4 bases, leaving 10 bases between them. Germline V gene data show CDR1 as LNHDA and CDR2 as SQIVND (reference sequence). The CDR3 sequence: CASSMAGAYEQYF. CDR3 nucleotide sequence: TGTGCCAGTAGTATGGCAGGGGCGTACGAGCAGTACTTC.

The V and J genes are TRBV7-9 and TRBJ1-3, with TRBD1 matching over 8 bases. The CDR3 covers 15 residues. Per germline, CDR1 SEHNR and CDR2 FQNEAQ (reference sequence). The J segment lost 3 bases and the V segment lost 5 bases, leaving 6 bases of the junction unmatched. DNA of the CDR3: TGTGCCAGCAGCCCTTCAGGGGGCGTTGGAAACACCATATATTTT. This translates into CASSPSGGVGNTIYF. The variable domain in full, completed from reference TRBV7-9 and TRBJ1-3, reads DTGVSQNPRHKITKRGQNVTFRCDPISEHNRLYWYRQTLGQGPEFLTYFQNEAQLEKSRLLSDRFSAERPKGSFSTLEIQRTEQGDSAMYLCASSPSGGVGNTIYFGEGSWLTVV.

In its sample, this clonotype was seen many times. This rearrangement joins TRBV12-3 or TRBV12-4 to TRBJ1-1; D gene ambiguous. Trimming removed 6 bases at V and 1 base at J, with 6 bases between. This CDR3 region has 12 residues. The CDR3 DNA reads TGTGCCAGCAGGAAAGAGAACACTGAAGCTTTCTTT. Encoded protein: CASRKENTEAFF.

DNA of the CDR3: TGTGCACGAAGGGAGACCCAGTACTTC. Translation gives CARRETQYF. The chain has TRBV10-3 and TRBJ2-5; D remains ambiguous. Germline values: CDR1 ENHRY, CDR2 SYGVKD. The CDR3 has 9 amino acids.

The sample holds a few counts of this clonotype. This chain joins TRBV7-2 and TRBJ2-3; D may be TRBD2 (6 bases). The CDR3 contains 15 residues. V was trimmed by 4 bases and J by 4 bases, leaving 15 bases between them. Germline CDR1 reads SGHTA; CDR2 reads FQGNSA. The CDR3 nucleotides are TGTGCCAGCAGCTCGCCCGGGAGAAACTCAGATACGCAGTATTTT. Its protein is CASSSPGRNSDTQYF.